This TCR beta chain comes out of a study of blood T cell repertoires in COVID-19. Study summary: Samples of COVID-19 (acute and convalescent) were obtained from the United States, Italy and Spain. The cDNA or gDNA used as material had been derived from T cells, B-cell-depleted T cells, or PBMCs.

In the authors' methods: The authors estimated nucleated cell counts from reference gene primer amplification. Sequencing was performed with immunoSEQ multiplex PCR; in TCRdb, only in-frame clones are kept and a portion is missing. V, J and clone size are taken as reported in that table, and D and trimming were inferred from the DNA itself. This sample carries about 250,000 clones, approximately 86% of them seen once, and the ten largest clones take over 1.3%. The CDR3 has 16 residues. Germline-derived CDR1 and CDR2 are SEHNR and FQNEAQ (reference sequence). The ends were cut back, 3 bases at V and 6 bases at J, with 18 bases in the middle.

The chain uses TRBV7-9 and TRBJ2-1, with a possible D match to TRBD2 (6 bases). The origin of this receptor is a man at least 80 years old with acute or convalescent COVID-19. Sequencing was carried out using peripheral blood. The CDR3: CASSFGGARSRNEQFF. The CDR3 DNA is TGTGCCAGCAGCTTCGGAGGGGCGAGGTCCCGCAATGAGCAGTTCTTC.